What follows is one T cell receptor (beta chain) and its context. This sample was included in a study of early T cells in non-severe SARS-CoV-2 infection. Attached unique molecular identifiers marked individual cDNA molecules. TCRdb itself ran the 5' RACE reads through MiXCR, one entry per CDR3 protein. Of 97,000 or so distinct CDR3 sequences in the sample, 9.5% to 12% were seen once. The sample here was whole blood, taken at baseline. This TCR was sampled from an adult who was a healthcare worker with PCR-confirmed SARS-CoV-2 infection or an uninfected control (not recorded which).

The CDR3 DNA is TGTGCCAGCAGTTCTACAGGGGGCGCAGAAACCGGGGAGCTGTTTTTT. It specifies CASSSTGGAETGELFF. The rearrangement joins TRBV6-5 to TRBJ2-2; 9 bases fit TRBD1. The junction had 8 bases not matched to a gene; V was cut back by 4 bases and J by 5 bases. Per the germline V gene, CDR1 is MNHEY and CDR2 is SVGAGI. The CDR3 contains 16 residues.